Given below is one T cell receptor beta chain in context. The V gene end was trimmed by 5 bases and the J gene end by 5 bases; junction bases not matched to a gene: 6. Germline lookup yields CDR1 MNHEY and CDR2 SMNVEV (reference sequence). The CDR3 is 14 residues long. From blood CD8+ and CD4+ T cells, TCR beta sequences were generated. Each multiple sclerosis control was a treatment-naive patient with relapsing-remitting disease that was either stable or active. CD8+ and CD4+ T cells were negatively isolated; TEMRA cells were FACS-enriched. This sample is part of a study of CD8 T cells in Susac syndrome. With random hexamers, about 0.5 to 1 ug RNA was reverse transcribed. The CDR3 of TCR beta was amplified by immunoSEQ multiplex PCR across 54 Vbeta and 13 Jbeta. TCRdb passed the immunoSEQ multiplex PCR reads through MiXCR, listing each CDR3 protein once. The sample has some 160,000 distinct CDR3 sequences, 85% to 95% seen once.

V gene TRBV27 combines with J gene TRBJ2-1; the match to TRBD2 covers 7 bases. The material sequenced was CD8+ T cells from PBMCs. The source is a human donor with multiple sclerosis. CDR3 sequence reads: CASSISGINNEQFF. CDR3 coding DNA: TGTGCCAGCAGTATAAGCGGGATCAACAATGAGCAGTTCTTC.